The rows below give T cell receptor beta chains drawn from one sample of a study of regulatory T cells in long-lasting Graves disease. TCRdb redid the calling of the multiplex PCR reads with MiXCR, one entry per CDR3 protein. The table lists about 340,000 distinct CDR3 sequences, around a fifth of them singletons, with just under 30% in the top ten. This specimen consisted of peripheral blood mononuclear cells (PBMCs), obtained when the disease was refractory, from a patient treated with antithyroid drugs. These receptors were obtained from a female donor with Graves disease. The CDR3 runs from the conserved cysteine through the conserved F or W. The D gene is left open where the match is weak. A row's size may be missing; if present it is once, few, many or a size class.

CSARGTPQDTIYF	TGCAGTGCTAGAGGGACCCCGCAAGACACCATATATTTT	.	TRBV20-1	TRBJ1-3	.
CASSSSPNSPLHF	TGTGCCAGCAGCTCTAGTCCCAATTCACCCCTCCACTTT	many	TRBV7-3	TRBJ1-6	.
CASSVRENQPQHF	TGTGCCAGCAGTGTCAGGGAAAATCAGCCCCAGCATTTT	many	TRBV2	TRBJ1-5	.
CASSEYRGTEQYF	TGTGCCAGCAGCGAGTACAGGGGAACCGAGCAGTACTTC	few	TRBV12-3/TRBV12-4	TRBJ2-7	TRBD1
CSASGQVVHEQYF	TGCAGTGCTAGTGGTCAGGTGGTCCACGAGCAGTACTTC	many	TRBV20-1	TRBJ2-7	.
CASSLGWAGTSEPYNEQFF	TGTGCCAGCAGTTTAGGCTGGGCAGGGACTAGCGAACCCTACAATGAGCAGTTCTTC	few	TRBV28	TRBJ2-1	TRBD2
CASSYLPDSQETQYF	TGTGCCAGCAGTTATCTACCGGACAGTCAAGAGACCCAGTACTTC	many	TRBV6-5	TRBJ2-5	.
CAWSPRQGTPQPQHF	TGTGCCTGGAGTCCCAGACAGGGAACCCCTCAGCCCCAGCATTTT	many	TRBV30	TRBJ1-5	TRBD1
CASSRGAPSEQFF	TGTGCCAGCAGCCGGGGGGCGCCCAGTGAGCAGTTCTTC	few	TRBV3-1	TRBJ2-1	.
CASSATSSYTGELFF	TGTGCCAGCTCAGCGACTAGTTCCTACACCGGGGAGCTGTTTTTT	.	TRBV18	TRBJ2-2	.
CASARGYGELFF	TGTGCCAGCGCAAGGGGTTACGGGGAGCTGTTTTTT	many	TRBV7-2	TRBJ2-2	.
CASSPISTAHEQYF	TGTGCCAGCAGCCCCATTAGTACCGCTCACGAGCAGTACTTC	few	TRBV27	TRBJ2-7	.
CASSPEGKETQYF	TGTGCCAGCAGCCCGGAGGGGAAAGAGACCCAGTACTTC	many	TRBV7-9	TRBJ2-5	.
CASSSRLAGAGVDTGELFF	TGTGCCAGCAGTTCGCGACTAGCGGGAGCGGGAGTGGACACCGGGGAGCTGTTTTTT	many	TRBV12-3/TRBV12-4	TRBJ2-2	TRBD2
CASSLGTGPLYGYTF	TGTGCCAGCAGCTTAGGAACAGGCCCCCTCTATGGCTACACCTTC	.	TRBV7-2	TRBJ1-2	.
CASSQDRWASLIHEQYF	TGTGCCAGCAGCCAAGATCGGTGGGCGTCCTTGATCCACGAGCAGTACTTC	many	TRBV3-1	TRBJ2-7	.
CATSDSRGGDNQPQHF	TGTGCCACCAGTGATTCCAGGGGGGGTGATAATCAGCCCCAGCATTTT	.	TRBV24-1	TRBJ1-5	TRBD1
CASSPGRGTGELFF	TGTGCCAGCAGCCCCGGACGGGGAACCGGGGAGCTGTTTTTT	.	TRBV11-3	TRBJ2-2	.
CASSFWTTTGRYSNQPQHF	TGTGCCAGCAGCTTTTGGACAACCACAGGGAGATATAGCAATCAGCCCCAGCATTTT	many	TRBV11-3	TRBJ1-5	.
CASSLRQGISSPLHF	TGTGCCAGCAGTTTACGACAGGGAATCTCCTCACCCCTCCACTTT	.	TRBV28	TRBJ1-6	TRBD1
CASSISREGYSYNSPLHF	TGTGCCAGTAGTATTAGCAGGGAGGGATACTCCTATAATTCACCCCTCCACTTC	.	TRBV19	TRBJ1-6	.
CAISESSDRVGYTF	TGTGCCATCAGTGAGTCCTCGGACAGGGTCGGCTACACCTTC	.	TRBV10-3	TRBJ1-2	TRBD1
CASTYVWGRNTGELFF	TGTGCCAGCACCTACGTGTGGGGTAGGAACACCGGGGAGCTGTTTTTT	many	TRBV6-1	TRBJ2-2	.
CASSSDPNSNQPQHF	TGTGCCAGCTCTTCGGACCCCAACAGCAATCAGCCCCAGCATTTT	.	TRBV7-3	TRBJ1-5	.
CASSKQRVSNQPQHF	TGTGCCAGCAGCAAACAGAGGGTTAGCAATCAGCCCCAGCATTTT	many	TRBV12-3/TRBV12-4	TRBJ1-5	.
CASSRKPIVPATGSGYSNQPQHF	TGTGCCAGCAGCCGTAAACCTATCGTCCCTGCTACAGGGTCGGGTTATAGCAATCAGCCCCAGCATTTT	.	TRBV5-6	TRBJ1-5	.
CASKTGINTEAFF	TGCGCCAGCAAGACGGGGATTAACACTGAAGCTTTCTTT	.	TRBV5-1	TRBJ1-1	.
CASSLYTGGGNTGELFF	TGTGCCAGCAGCCTATACACAGGGGGGGGGAACACCGGGGAGCTGTTTTTT	few	TRBV5-6	TRBJ2-2	.
CASSPGGGLAEIYNEQFF	TGTGCCAGCAGTCCAGGGGGGGGTTTAGCGGAGATCTACAATGAGCAGTTCTTC	.	TRBV12-3/TRBV12-4	TRBJ2-1	.
CASSYSKGLAPLFNEQFF	TGTGCCAGCAGTTACTCGAAGGGTCTAGCCCCCCTATTCAATGAGCAGTTCTTC	.	TRBV6-5	TRBJ2-1	.
CASRLTSGETGELFF	TGTGCCAGCAGGCTAACTAGCGGGGAGACCGGGGAGCTGTTTTTT	many	TRBV6-1	TRBJ2-2	TRBD2
CASSLQGVHTDTQYF	TGTGCCAGCAGCTTACAGGGGGTGCACACAGATACGCAGTATTTT	.	TRBV2	TRBJ2-3	TRBD1
CASSPRTGVFNQPQHF	TGTGCCAGCAGTCCACGGACAGGGGTGTTTAATCAGCCCCAGCATTTT	many	TRBV27	TRBJ1-5	TRBD1
CASSGRATADSPLHF	TGTGCCAGCAGCGGCAGAGCTACGGCGGATTCACCCCTCCACTTT	many	TRBV11-2	TRBJ1-6	.
CASSHGKYPWNYGYTF	TGTGCCAGCAGTCATGGGAAGTATCCATGGAACTATGGCTACACCTTC	many	TRBV6-1	TRBJ1-2	.
CASSPALAGNYEQYF	TGTGCCAGCAGTCCCGCTCTAGCGGGCAACTACGAGCAGTACTTC	many	TRBV12-3/TRBV12-4	TRBJ2-7	TRBD2
CASSERGFYEQYF	TGTGCCAGCAGTGAAAGGGGGTTCTACGAGCAGTACTTC	many	TRBV6-1	TRBJ2-7	.
CASHSGQGTGNTIYF	TGCGCCAGCCATTCCGGACAGGGAACGGGAAACACCATATATTTT	few	TRBV5-1	TRBJ1-3	TRBD1
CSARAWRESSYEQYF	TGCAGTGCTAGAGCGTGGCGGGAGAGCTCCTACGAGCAGTACTTC	.	TRBV20-1	TRBJ2-7	TRBD2
CASGGEGYEQYF	TGTGCCAGCGGTGGAGAGGGCTACGAGCAGTACTTC	many	TRBV5-5	TRBJ2-7	.
CASSLAGVRGRTGANVLTF	TGTGCCAGCAGTTTAGCCGGTGTCAGGGGGCGCACTGGGGCCAACGTCCTGACTTTC	many	TRBV12-3/TRBV12-4	TRBJ2-6	TRBD1
CASSITGGSYEQYF	TGTGCCAGTAGTATCACAGGGGGATCCTACGAGCAGTACTTC	.	TRBV19	TRBJ2-7	TRBD1
CASSWASGGLNPYEQYF	TGTGCCAGCAGTTGGGCTAGCGGGGGGTTAAACCCATACGAGCAGTACTTC	many	TRBV6-5	TRBJ2-7	TRBD2
CASSPMVAGYNEQFF	TGTGCCAGCAGTCCTATGGTAGCGGGGTACAATGAGCAGTTCTTC	.	TRBV11-2	TRBJ2-1	TRBD2
CASKGAGGYEQYF	TGTGCCAGCAAAGGGGCAGGGGGCTACGAGCAGTACTTC	.	TRBV7-9	TRBJ2-7	TRBD1
CTSSLLWGQQETQYF	TGTACCAGCAGCTTACTTTGGGGACAGCAAGAGACCCAGTACTTC	many	TRBV7-2	TRBJ2-5	TRBD1
CASSLQGDPPNYGYTF	TGCGCCAGCAGCTTGCAAGGCGACCCTCCTAACTATGGCTACACCTTC	many	TRBV5-1	TRBJ1-2	.
CASNKDRAIWKYF	TGTGCCAGCAATAAGGACAGGGCGATTTGGAAGTACTTC	many	TRBV2	TRBJ2-7	TRBD1
CASSLPGAEVQETQYF	TGTGCCAGCAGCCTCCCCGGGGCGGAAGTTCAAGAGACCCAGTACTTC	many	TRBV4-2	TRBJ2-5	.
CASSQQGGYNEQFF	TGTGCCAGTAGTCAGCAGGGGGGCTACAATGAGCAGTTCTTC	.	TRBV19	TRBJ2-1	.
CAISRGGGVRKEQYF	TGTGCCATCAGTCGCGGGGGGGGCGTAAGAAAGGAGCAGTACTTC	many	TRBV10-3	TRBJ2-7	TRBD2
CSARGTSGRRNTGELFF	TGCAGTGCTAGAGGGACTAGCGGGAGGCGGAACACCGGGGAGCTGTTTTTT	.	TRBV20-1	TRBJ2-2	TRBD2
CATSDYGGEQYF	TGTGCCACCAGTGACTACGGAGGCGAGCAGTACTTC	few	TRBV24-1	TRBJ2-7	.
CASSADISDYSPLHF	TGTGCCAGCAGTGCGGACATCTCAGACTATTCACCCCTCCACTTT	.	TRBV6-2/TRBV6-3	TRBJ1-6	.
CASSRPGTGIYEQYF	TGTGCCAGCAGTCGCCCCGGGACAGGAATATACGAGCAGTACTTC	many	TRBV27	TRBJ2-7	TRBD1
CAISEYVGQGAEQYF	TGTGCCATCAGTGAGTACGTGGGACAGGGGGCCGAGCAGTACTTC	.	TRBV10-3	TRBJ2-7	TRBD1
CAWGGQRGYEQYF	TGTGCCTGGGGTGGTCAGCGGGGCTACGAGCAGTACTTC	.	TRBV30	TRBJ2-7	TRBD2
CSIKRNRISQETQYF	TGCAGCATAAAGAGGAACAGGATTAGTCAGGAGACCCAGTACTTC	many	TRBV29-1	TRBJ2-5	.
CASSTAPRQGAKTQYF	TGTGCCAGCAGCACCGCCCCCCGCCAGGGGGCCAAGACCCAGTACTTC	many	TRBV11-2	TRBJ2-5	TRBD1